These T cell receptor beta chains were read from a single sample in a study of blood T cell repertoires in COVID-19. Repertoires were generated with immunoSEQ multiplex PCR, while TCRdb's copy carries only in-frame clones and drops some. Here the sample spans 200,000 to 250,000 clones, roughly 86% being singletons. Specimen: peripheral blood. These receptors all come from a woman aged 55-69 years who had recovered from COVID-19. Each CDR3 is given with its conserved first and last residue. D genes are given only for firm matches. Only some rows state a clone size, as once, few, many or a class for expanded clones.

j_call clone_size d_call v_call cdr3_nt cdr3_aa
TRBJ1-2 once - TRBV6-2/TRBV6-3 TGTGCCAGCAGCCCAGGGGTCCATGGCTACACCTTC CASSPGVHGYTF
TRBJ2-4 - TRBD2 TRBV18 TGTGCCAGCTCACCAATCGCTGGAGCGGGGGGCCTCAAAAACATTCAGTACTTC CASSPIAGAGGLKNIQYF
TRBJ2-7 - - TRBV28 TGTGCCAGCACCCCTACGACAGGCCTGGGGCAGTACTTC CASTPTTGLGQYF
TRBJ2-1 - TRBD1 TRBV9 TGTGCCAGCAGCCCAAGACAGGGGGTCGGAGACAATGAGCAGTTCTTC CASSPRQGVGDNEQFF
TRBJ1-2 - TRBD1 TRBV7-9 TGTGCCAGCAGCCGGACAGGGGCCGCTAACTATGGCTACACCTTC CASSRTGAANYGYTF
TRBJ1-5 - - TRBV29-1 TGCAGCGTGTCCAGGGGAGTAGGCAATCAGCCCCAGCATTTT CSVSRGVGNQPQHF
TRBJ2-1 - - TRBV9 TGTGCCAGCAGCGTCAACACCGAACCTTACAATGAGCAGTTCTTC CASSVNTEPYNEQFF
TRBJ2-2 - - TRBV6-5 TGTGCCAGCAGGGAGACCGGCTGGGTGGGCGGGGAGCTGTTTTTT CASRETGWVGGELFF
TRBJ2-3 - TRBD1 TRBV15 TGTGCCACCAGCAGGGGACAGGGGCCCACAGATACGCAGTATTTT CATSRGQGPTDTQYF
TRBJ1-1 - - TRBV11-3 TGTGCCAGCAGCTTAGATCCTACCAACACTGAAGCTTTCTTT CASSLDPTNTEAFF
TRBJ1-5 - TRBD1 TRBV2 TGTGCCAGCAGTGGGGACAGGGCAGGGGATCAGCCCCAGCATTTT CASSGDRAGDQPQHF
TRBJ1-5 few - TRBV6-5 TGTGCCAGCAACTCGGGGATTGATCAGCCCCAGCATTTT CASNSGIDQPQHF
TRBJ2-2 - TRBD1 TRBV19 TGTGCCAGCGCTCCTGGGACAGACACCGGGGAGCTGTTTTTT CASAPGTDTGELFF
TRBJ1-5 - - TRBV6-2/TRBV6-3 TGTGCCAGCAGTTACTCGGGTAGCGGGGGTAGGACCCAGCATTTT CASSYSGSGGRTQHF
TRBJ2-5 - - TRBV3-1/TRBV3-2 TGTGCCAGCAGCCAAGACAGAGGGGGGGTGGAGACCCAGTACTTC CASSQDRGGVETQYF
TRBJ1-1 - - TRBV5-8 TGTGCCAGCAGCTTGGTGGCAGTTGAAGCTTTCTTT CASSLVAVEAFF